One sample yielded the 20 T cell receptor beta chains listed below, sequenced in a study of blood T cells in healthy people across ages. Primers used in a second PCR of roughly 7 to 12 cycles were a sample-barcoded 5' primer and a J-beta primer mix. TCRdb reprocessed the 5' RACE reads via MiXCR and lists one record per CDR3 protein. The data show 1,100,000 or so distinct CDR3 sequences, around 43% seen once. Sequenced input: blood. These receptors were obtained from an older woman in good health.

CDR3 in DNA: TGTGCCAGCAGTTCCTTCCGTGGGAACTCCTCCTACGAGCAGTACTTC. It codes for CASSSFRGNSSYEQYF. The chain joins TRBV27 to TRBJ2-7; D remains ambiguous. Germline V gives CDR1 MNHEY, CDR2 SMNVEV (reference sequence). The CDR3 is 16 amino acids. V lost 4 bases and J 0 bases, leaving 16 bases between the germline ends.

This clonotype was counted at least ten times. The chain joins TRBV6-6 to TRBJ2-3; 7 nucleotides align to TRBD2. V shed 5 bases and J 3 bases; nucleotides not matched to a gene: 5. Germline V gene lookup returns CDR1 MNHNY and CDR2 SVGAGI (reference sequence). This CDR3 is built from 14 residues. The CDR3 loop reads CASSTTGGTDTQYF. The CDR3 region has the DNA TGTGCCAGCAGTACCACGGGGGGAACAGATACGCAGTATTTT.

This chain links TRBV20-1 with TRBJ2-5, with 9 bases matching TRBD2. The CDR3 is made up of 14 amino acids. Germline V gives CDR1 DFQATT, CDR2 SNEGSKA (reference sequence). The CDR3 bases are TGCAGCACCGCTAGCGGGGCCCCGGGCCAGACCCAGTACTTC. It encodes CSTASGAPGQTQYF.

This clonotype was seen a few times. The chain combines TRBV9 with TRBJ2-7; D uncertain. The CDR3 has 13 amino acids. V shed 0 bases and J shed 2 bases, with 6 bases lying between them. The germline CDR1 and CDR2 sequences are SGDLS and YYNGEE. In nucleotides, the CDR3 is TGTGCCAGCAGCGTAGGACCGACCTACGAGCAGTACTTC. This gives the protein CASSVGPTYEQYF.

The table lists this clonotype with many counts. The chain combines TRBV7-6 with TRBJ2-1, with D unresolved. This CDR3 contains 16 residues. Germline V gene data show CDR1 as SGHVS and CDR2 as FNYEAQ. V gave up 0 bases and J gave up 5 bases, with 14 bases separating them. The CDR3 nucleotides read TGTGCCAGCAGCTTAGCCTGGCGGAGCTCTAACAATGAGCAGTTCTTC. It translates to CASSLAWRSSNNEQFF.

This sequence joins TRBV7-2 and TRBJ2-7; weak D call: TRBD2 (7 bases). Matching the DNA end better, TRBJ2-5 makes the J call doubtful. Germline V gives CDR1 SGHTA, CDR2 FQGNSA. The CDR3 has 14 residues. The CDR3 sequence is CASSRGGGLETQYF. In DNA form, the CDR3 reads TGTGCCAGCAGCCGTGGGGGGGGCTTAGAGACCCAGTACTTC.

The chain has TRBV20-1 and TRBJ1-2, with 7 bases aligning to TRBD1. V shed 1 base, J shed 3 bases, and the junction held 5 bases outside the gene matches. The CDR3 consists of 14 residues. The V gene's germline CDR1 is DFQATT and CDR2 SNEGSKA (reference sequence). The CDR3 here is CSARVRGLDYGYTF. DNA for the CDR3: TGCAGTGCTAGAGTAAGGGGGCTTGACTATGGCTACACCTTC.

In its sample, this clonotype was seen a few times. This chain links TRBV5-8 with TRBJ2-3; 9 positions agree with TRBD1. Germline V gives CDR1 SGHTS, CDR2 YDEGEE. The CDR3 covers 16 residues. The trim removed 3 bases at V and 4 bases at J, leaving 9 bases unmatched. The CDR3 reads CASSSGTGMVPDTQYF. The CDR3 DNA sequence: TGTGCCAGCAGCTCCGGGACAGGGATGGTACCAGATACGCAGTATTTT.

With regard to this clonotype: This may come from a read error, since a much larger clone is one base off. The CDR3 reads CASSWDYSCEQYF. CDR3 sequence (DNA): TGCGCCAGCAGCTGGGACTACTCCTGCGAGCAGTACTTC. The rearrangement joins TRBV5-1 to TRBJ2-5, with 7 bases identical to TRBD2. The DNA end is a closer match to TRBJ2-7, so the J assignment may be wrong. Germline CDR1 SGHRS, CDR2 YFSETQ. The length of the CDR3 is 13 residues.

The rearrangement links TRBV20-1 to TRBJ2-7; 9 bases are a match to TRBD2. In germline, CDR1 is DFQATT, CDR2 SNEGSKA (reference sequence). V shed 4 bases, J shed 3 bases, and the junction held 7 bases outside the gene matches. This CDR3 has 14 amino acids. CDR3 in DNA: TGCAGTGCTACCCCGGGACTAGCTCTCTACGAGCAGTACTTC. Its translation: CSATPGLALYEQYF.

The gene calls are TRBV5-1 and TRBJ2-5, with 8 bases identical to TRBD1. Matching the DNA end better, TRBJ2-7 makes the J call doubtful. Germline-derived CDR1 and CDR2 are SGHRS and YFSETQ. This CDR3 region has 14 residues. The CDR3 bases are TGCGCCAGCAGCGTGACAGGGGCTAACTACGAGCAGTACTTC. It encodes CASSVTGANYEQYF.

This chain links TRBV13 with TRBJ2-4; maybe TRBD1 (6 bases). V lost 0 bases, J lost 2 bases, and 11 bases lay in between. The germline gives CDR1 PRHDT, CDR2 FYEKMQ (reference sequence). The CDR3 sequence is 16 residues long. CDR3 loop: CASSLGIQGSKNIQYF. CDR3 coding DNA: TGTGCCAGCAGCTTAGGGATACAGGGCTCCAAAAACATTCAGTACTTC.

The DNA of the CDR3 is TGTGCCAGCAGCGTAGAGGAGACACCGCCTGAAGAGACCCAGTACTTC. It yields the protein CASSVEETPPEETQYF. The rearrangement links TRBV9 to TRBJ2-5, with D unresolved. Germline V CDR1 and CDR2: SGDLS, YYNGEE. Trimming shortened V by 0 bases and J by 3 bases, and 15 bases separated the two germline ends. The CDR3 length is 16 residues.

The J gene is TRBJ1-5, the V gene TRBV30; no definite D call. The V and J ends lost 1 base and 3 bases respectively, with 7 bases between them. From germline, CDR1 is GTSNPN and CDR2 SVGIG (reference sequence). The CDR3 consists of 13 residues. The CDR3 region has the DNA TGTGCCTGGAGTGCGGGAACCAATCAGCCCCAGCATTTT. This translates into CAWSAGTNQPQHF.

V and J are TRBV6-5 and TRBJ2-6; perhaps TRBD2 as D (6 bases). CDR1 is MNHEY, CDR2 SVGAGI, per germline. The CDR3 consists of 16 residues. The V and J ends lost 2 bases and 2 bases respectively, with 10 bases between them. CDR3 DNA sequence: TGTGCCAGCAGTTACGCCGGAGGGGCTGGGGCCAACGTCCTGACTTTC. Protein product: CASSYAGGAGANVLTF.

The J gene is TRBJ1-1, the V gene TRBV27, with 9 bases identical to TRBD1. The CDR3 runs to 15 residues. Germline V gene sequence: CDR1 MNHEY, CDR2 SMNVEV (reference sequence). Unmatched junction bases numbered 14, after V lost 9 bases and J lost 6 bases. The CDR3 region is CASKGQGRRGAEAFF. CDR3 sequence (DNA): TGTGCCAGTAAGGGACAGGGAAGAAGAGGCGCTGAAGCTTTCTTT.

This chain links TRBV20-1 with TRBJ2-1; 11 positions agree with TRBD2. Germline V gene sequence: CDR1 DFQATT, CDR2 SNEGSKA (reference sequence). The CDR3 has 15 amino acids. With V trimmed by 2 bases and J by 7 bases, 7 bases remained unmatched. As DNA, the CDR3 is TGCAGTGCTAGACCTACTAGCGGGAGTGGGAATGAGCAGTTCTTC. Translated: CSARPTSGSGNEQFF.

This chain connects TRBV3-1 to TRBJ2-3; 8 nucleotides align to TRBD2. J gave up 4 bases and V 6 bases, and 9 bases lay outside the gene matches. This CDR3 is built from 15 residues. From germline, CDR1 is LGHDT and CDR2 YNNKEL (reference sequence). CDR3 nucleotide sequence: TGTGCCAGCAGACCCCGGGAGGGCAAGGCAGATACGCAGTATTTT. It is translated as CASRPREGKADTQYF.

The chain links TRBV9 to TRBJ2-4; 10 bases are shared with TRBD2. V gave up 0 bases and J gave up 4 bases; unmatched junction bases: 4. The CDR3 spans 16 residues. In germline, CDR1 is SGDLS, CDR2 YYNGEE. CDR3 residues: CASSVGTSGTKNIQYF. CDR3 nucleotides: TGTGCCAGCAGCGTAGGAACTAGCGGGACAAAAAACATTCAGTACTTC.

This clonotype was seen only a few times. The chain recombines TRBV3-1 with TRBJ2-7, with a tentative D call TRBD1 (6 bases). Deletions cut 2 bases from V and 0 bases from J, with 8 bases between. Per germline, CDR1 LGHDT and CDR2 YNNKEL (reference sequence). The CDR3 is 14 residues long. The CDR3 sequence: CASSQQGTSYEQYF. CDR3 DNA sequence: TGTGCCAGCAGCCAACAGGGGACCTCCTACGAGCAGTACTTC.